The 9 T cell receptor beta chains reported below all come from one sample, sequenced in a study of T cells after yellow fever vaccination. TCRdb redid the calling of the 5' RACE reads with MiXCR, one entry per CDR3 protein. The sample includes about 120,000 distinct CDR3 sequences, approximately 9% seen only once; the top ten take almost 40%. The sequences come from CD8+ T cells sorted from PBMCs, collected on the day of the yellow fever booster vaccination. These receptor sequences come from a man in his late teens or twenties who received the YFV17D yellow fever vaccine.

In this sample, this clonotype turned up a few times. V and J are TRBV27 and TRBJ2-6; D ambiguous. Trimming shortened V by 5 bases and J by 0 bases, and 8 bases separated the two germline ends. This CDR3 comprises 15 residues. Germline V gives CDR1 MNHEY, CDR2 SMNVEV (reference sequence). CDR3 protein: CASSPTRSGANVLTF. DNA of the CDR3: TGTGCCAGCAGTCCAACCCGCTCTGGGGCCAACGTCCTGACTTTC.

The CDR3 region has the DNA TGTGCCAGCAGCCTGAAGGACGAGCAGTACGTC. Amino acid sequence: CASSLKDEQYV. This chain links TRBV7-9 with TRBJ2-7; D gene unclear. In germline, CDR1 is SEHNR, CDR2 FQNEAQ (reference sequence). V lost 5 bases, J lost 5 bases, and 7 bases lay in between. The CDR3 runs 11 residues.

This clonotype was picked up a small number of times. The chain joins TRBV18 to TRBJ2-1, with D unclear. From germline, CDR1 is KGHSH and CDR2 LQKENI. Trimming left V 2 bases short and J 8 bases short, with 7 bases between. The CDR3 spans 12 residues. CDR3: CASSPSLDEQFF. In DNA form, the CDR3 reads TGTGCCAGCTCACCAAGTCTCGATGAGCAGTTCTTC. The full variable domain, with the rest looked up from reference TRBV18 and TRBJ2-1, is NAGVMQNPRHLVRRRGQEARLRCSPMKGHSHVYWYRQLPEEGLKFMVYLQKENIIDESGMPKERFSAEFPKEGPSILRIQQVVRGDSAAYFCASSPSLDEQFFGPGTRLTVL.

This chain links TRBV20-1 with TRBJ2-7; perhaps D is TRBD1 or TRBD2 (6 bases each). CDR1 and CDR2 (germline): DFQATT, SNEGSKA (reference sequence). Trimming took off 3 bases at V and 0 bases at J, with 12 bases between the two ends. This CDR3 is built from 14 residues. The CDR3 reads CSASSGGSSYEQYF. CDR3 DNA sequence: TGCAGTGCTAGTTCCGGGGGCAGCTCCTACGAGCAGTACTTC.

This clonotype has a count of ten or more. This chain joins TRBV4-3 and TRBJ2-7; 8 bases align to TRBD1. After removal of 3 bases from V and 3 bases from J, the junction contained 7 bases not matched to a gene. The CDR3 extends over 15 amino acids. Germline V CDR1 and CDR2: LGHNA, YSLEER. The CDR3, as DNA: TGCGCCAGCAGCCAGCGGACAGGGATGAACTACGAGCAGTACTTC. Its translation: CASSQRTGMNYEQYF.

This rearrangement joins TRBV10-1 to TRBJ1-1; 7 bases are shared with TRBD1. Trimming removed 6 bases from V and 5 bases from J; junction bases left unmatched: 6. Germline V lookup: CDR1 WNHNN, CDR2 SYGVQD (reference sequence). This CDR3 region has 13 residues. The CDR3 DNA sequence: TGCGCCAGCAGCCAGGGGGTCTCAACTGAAGCTTTCTTT. It specifies CASSQGVSTEAFF.

This chain uses TRBV7-9 with TRBJ2-5, with D perhaps given as TRBD1 or TRBD2 (6 bases each). Looked up from germline, CDR1 is SEHNR and CDR2 is FQNEAQ (reference sequence). There are 15 residues in the CDR3. Deletions cut 0 bases from V and 7 bases from J, with 15 bases between. CDR3 amino acids: CASSLATGARVTQYF. Here the CDR3 DNA reads TGTGCCAGCAGCTTAGCGACGGGGGCCCGGGTGACCCAGTACTTC. The whole variable domain, filled in from reference TRBV7-9 and TRBJ2-5, reads DTGVSQNPRHKITKRGQNVTFRCDPISEHNRLYWYRQTLGQGPEFLTYFQNEAQLEKSRLLSDRFSAERPKGSFSTLEIQRTEQGDSAMYLCASSLATGARVTQYFGPGTRLLVL.

This clonotype was recorded at least ten times. V and J are TRBV7-2 and TRBJ1-5; 8 bases align to TRBD1. V dropped 4 bases and J dropped 7; count of bases not matched to a gene: 6. CDR3 size: 14 residues. Germline loops: CDR1 SGHTA, CDR2 FQGNSA. The chain's CDR3 is CASSWGAGGQPQHF. In DNA form, the CDR3 reads TGTGCCAGCAGCTGGGGGGCAGGGGGCCAGCCCCAGCATTTT.

This clonotype occurred many times. The chain links TRBV5-1 to TRBJ2-7, with TRBD1 matching over 8 bases. The CDR3 runs to 17 residues. The V segment lost 3 bases and the J segment 1 base; nucleotides outside the gene matches: 12. From germline, CDR1 is SGHRS and CDR2 YFSETQ. The CDR3 DNA sequence: TGCGCCAGCAGCTCAACTGGACAGGGTAAAAGTTCCTACGAGCAGTACGTC. Protein product: CASSSTGQGKSSYEQYV.